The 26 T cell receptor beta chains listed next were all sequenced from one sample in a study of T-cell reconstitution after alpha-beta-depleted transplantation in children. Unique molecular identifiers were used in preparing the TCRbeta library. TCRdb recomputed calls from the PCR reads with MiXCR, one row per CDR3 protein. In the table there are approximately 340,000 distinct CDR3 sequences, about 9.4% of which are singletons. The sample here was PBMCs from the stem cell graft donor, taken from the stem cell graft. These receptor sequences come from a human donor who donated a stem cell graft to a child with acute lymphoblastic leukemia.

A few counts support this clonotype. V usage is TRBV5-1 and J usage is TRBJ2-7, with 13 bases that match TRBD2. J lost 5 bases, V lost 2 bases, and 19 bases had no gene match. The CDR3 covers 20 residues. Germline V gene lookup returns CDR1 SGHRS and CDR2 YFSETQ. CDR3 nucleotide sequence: TGCGCCAGCAGCTTAGACCTCCAGACTAGCGGGAGGACCCATGTCAACGAGCAGTACTTC. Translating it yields CASSLDLQTSGRTHVNEQYF.

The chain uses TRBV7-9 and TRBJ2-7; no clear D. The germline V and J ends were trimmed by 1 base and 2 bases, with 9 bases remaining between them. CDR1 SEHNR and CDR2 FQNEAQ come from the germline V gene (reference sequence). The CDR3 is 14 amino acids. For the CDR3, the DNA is TGTGCCAGCAGCTTAGTATTGCGGCCCTACGAGCAGTACTTC. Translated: CASSLVLRPYEQYF.

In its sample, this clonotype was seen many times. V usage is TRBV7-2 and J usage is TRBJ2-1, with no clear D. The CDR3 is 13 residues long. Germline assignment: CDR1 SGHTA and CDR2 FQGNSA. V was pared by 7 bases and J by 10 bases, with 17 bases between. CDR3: CASTPGSVGEQFF. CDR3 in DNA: TGTGCCAGCACTCCTGGAAGTGTTGGGGAGCAGTTCTTC.

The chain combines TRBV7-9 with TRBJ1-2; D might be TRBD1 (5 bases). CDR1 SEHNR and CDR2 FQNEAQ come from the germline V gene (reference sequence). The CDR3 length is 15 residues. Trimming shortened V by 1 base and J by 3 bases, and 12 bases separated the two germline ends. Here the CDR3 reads CASSLGRGIDYGYTF. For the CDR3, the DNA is TGTGCCAGCAGCTTAGGAAGGGGAATAGACTATGGCTACACCTTC.

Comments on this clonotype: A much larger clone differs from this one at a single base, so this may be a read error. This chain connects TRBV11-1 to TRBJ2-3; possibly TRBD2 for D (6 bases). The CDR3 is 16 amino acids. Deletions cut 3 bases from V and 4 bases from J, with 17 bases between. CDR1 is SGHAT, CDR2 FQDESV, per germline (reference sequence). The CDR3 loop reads CASSLETGASPDTQYF. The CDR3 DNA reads TGTGCCAGCAGCTTGGAAACGGGAGCCAGCCCAGATACGCAGTATTTT.

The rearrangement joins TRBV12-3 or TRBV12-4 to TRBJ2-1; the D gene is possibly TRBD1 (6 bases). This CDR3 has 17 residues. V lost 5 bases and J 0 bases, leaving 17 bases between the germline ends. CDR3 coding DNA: TGTGCCAGCAGTCCGATACCCGGGACAAGCTCCTACAATGAGCAGTTCTTC. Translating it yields CASSPIPGTSSYNEQFF.

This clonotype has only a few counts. In nucleotides, the CDR3 is TGCGCCAGCAGCCAAGGACGTCTCTACGAGCAGTACTTC. It encodes CASSQGRLYEQYF. V usage is TRBV4-1 and J usage is TRBJ2-7; D remains unclear. This CDR3 region has 13 residues. V was trimmed by 1 base and J by 3 bases, leaving 7 bases between them. In germline, CDR1 is MGHRA, CDR2 YSYEKL.

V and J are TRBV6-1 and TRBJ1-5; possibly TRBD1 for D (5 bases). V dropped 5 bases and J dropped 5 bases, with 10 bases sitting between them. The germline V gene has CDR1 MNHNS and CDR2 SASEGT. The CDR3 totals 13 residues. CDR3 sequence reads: CASSRFRDQPQHF. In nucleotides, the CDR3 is TGTGCCAGCAGTCGGTTCAGGGATCAGCCCCAGCATTTT.

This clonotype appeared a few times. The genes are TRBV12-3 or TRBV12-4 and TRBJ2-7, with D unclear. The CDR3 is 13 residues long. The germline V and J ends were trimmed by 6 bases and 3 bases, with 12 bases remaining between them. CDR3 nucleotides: TGTGCCAGCAGGATCACTCAAGGCTACGAGCAGTACTTC. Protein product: CASRITQGYEQYF.

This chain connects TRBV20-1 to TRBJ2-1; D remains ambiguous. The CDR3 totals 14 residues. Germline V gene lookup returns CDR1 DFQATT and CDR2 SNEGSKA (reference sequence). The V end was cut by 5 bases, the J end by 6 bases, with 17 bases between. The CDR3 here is CSAHQNGGSNEQFF. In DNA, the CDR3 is TGCAGTGCTCACCAAAACGGCGGATCCAATGAGCAGTTCTTC.

The CDR3 DNA reads TGCGCCAGCAGTGAGTCAACAGGGAGGGAAGGCAATCAGCCCCAGCATTTT. Translating gives CASSESTGREGNQPQHF. This rearrangement joins TRBV10-1 to TRBJ1-5, with D maybe TRBD1 (6 bases). CDR1 is WNHNN and CDR2 is SYGVQD in the germline V gene (reference sequence). V was shortened by 0 bases and J by 2 bases, with 14 bases between the two germline ends. The length of the CDR3 is 17 residues.

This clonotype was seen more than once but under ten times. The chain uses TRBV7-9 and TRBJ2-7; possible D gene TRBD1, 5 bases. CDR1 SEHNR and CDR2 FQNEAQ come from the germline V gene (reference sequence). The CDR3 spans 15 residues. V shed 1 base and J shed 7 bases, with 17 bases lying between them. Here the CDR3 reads CASSLVWGAGEEQYF. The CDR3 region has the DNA TGTGCCAGCAGCTTAGTGTGGGGCGCAGGAGAGGAGCAGTACTTC.

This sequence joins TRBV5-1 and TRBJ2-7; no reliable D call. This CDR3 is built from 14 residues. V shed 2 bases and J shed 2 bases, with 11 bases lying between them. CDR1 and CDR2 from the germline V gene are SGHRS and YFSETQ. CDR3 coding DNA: TGCGCCAGCAGCTTATCGGCAGGCACCTACGAGCAGTACTTC. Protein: CASSLSAGTYEQYF. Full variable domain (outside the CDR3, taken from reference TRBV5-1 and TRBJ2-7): KAGVTQTPRYLIKTRGQQVTLSCSPISGHRSVSWYQQTPGQGLQFLFEYFSETQRNKGNFPGRFSGRQFSNSRSEMNVSTLELGDSALYLCASSLSAGTYEQYFGPGTRLTVT.

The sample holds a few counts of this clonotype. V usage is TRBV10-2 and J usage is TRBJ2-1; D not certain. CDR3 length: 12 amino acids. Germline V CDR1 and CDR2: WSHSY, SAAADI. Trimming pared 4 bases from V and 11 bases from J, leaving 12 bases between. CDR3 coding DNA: TGCGCCAGCAGTGCATCAGACGAGAAGCAGTTCTTC. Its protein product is CASSASDEKQFF.

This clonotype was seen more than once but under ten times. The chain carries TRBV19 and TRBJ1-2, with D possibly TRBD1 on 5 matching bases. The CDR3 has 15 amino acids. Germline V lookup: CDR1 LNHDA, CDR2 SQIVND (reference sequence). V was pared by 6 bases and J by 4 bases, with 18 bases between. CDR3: CASRHQQGLIYGYTF. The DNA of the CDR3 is TGTGCCAGTAGACACCAGCAGGGACTGATCTATGGCTACACCTTC. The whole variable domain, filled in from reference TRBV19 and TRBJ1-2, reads DGGITQSPKYLFRKEGQNVTLSCEQNLNHDAMYWYRQDPGQGLRLIYYSQIVNDFQKGDIAEGYSVSREKKESFPLTVTSAQKNPTAFYLCASRHQQGLIYGYTFGSGTRLTVV.

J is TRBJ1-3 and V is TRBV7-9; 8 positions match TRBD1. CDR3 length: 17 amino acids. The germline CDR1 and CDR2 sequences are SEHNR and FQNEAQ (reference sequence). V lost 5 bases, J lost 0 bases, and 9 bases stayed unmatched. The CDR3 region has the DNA TGTGCCAGCAGCCGTTCCTACAGGGGGGCCTCTGGAAACACCATATATTTT. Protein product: CASSRSYRGASGNTIYF.

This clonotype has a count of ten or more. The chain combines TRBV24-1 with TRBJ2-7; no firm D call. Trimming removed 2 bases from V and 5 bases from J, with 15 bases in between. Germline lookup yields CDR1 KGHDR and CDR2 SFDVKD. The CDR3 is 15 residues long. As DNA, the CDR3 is TGTGCCACCAGTGATTCCCGGCTCATTGCTGACGAGCAGTACTTC. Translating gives CATSDSRLIADEQYF.

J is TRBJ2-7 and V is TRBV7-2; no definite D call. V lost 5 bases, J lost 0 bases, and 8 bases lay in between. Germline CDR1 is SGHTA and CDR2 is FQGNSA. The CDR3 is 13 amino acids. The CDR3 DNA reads TGTGCCAGCAGCCGAAGCTACTCCTACGAGCAGTACTTC. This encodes CASSRSYSYEQYF. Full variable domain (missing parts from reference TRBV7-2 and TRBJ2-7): GAGVSQSPSNKVTEKGKDVELRCDPISGHTALYWYRQSLGQGLEFLIYFQGNSAPDKSGLPSDRFSAERTGGSVSTLTIQRTQQEDSAVYLCASSRSYSYEQYFGPGTRLTVT.

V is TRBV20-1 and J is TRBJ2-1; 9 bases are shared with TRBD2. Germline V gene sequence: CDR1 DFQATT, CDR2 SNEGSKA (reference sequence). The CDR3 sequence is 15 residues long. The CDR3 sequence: CCGARAGGSSDEQFF. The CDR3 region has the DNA TGCTGCGGGGCCAGAGCGGGAGGATCCTCCGATGAGCAGTTCTTC.

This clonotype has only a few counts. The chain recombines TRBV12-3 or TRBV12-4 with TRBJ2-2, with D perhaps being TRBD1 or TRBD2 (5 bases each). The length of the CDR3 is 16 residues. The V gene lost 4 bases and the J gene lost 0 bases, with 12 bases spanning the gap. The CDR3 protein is CASSSGPPANTGELFF. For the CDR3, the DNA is TGTGCCAGCAGTTCGGGACCACCCGCGAACACCGGGGAGCTGTTTTTT.

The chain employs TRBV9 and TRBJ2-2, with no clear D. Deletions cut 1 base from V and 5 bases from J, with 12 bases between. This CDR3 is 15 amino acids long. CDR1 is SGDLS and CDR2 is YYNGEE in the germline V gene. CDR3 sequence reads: CASSVMGDGTGELFF. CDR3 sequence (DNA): TGTGCCAGCAGCGTAATGGGCGATGGTACCGGGGAGCTGTTTTTT.

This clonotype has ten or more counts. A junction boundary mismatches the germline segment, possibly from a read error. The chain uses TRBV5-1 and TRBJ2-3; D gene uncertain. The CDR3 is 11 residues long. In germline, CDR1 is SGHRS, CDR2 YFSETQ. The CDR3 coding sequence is TGTGCCAGCTCTATCACAGATACGCAGTATTTT. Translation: CASSITDTQYF.

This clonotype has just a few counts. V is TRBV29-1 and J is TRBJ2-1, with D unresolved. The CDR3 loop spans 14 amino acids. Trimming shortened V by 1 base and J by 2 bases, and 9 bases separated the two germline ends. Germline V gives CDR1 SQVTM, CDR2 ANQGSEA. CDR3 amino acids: CSVEGLETYNEQFF. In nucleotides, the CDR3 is TGCAGCGTTGAAGGGCTGGAGACCTACAATGAGCAGTTCTTC.

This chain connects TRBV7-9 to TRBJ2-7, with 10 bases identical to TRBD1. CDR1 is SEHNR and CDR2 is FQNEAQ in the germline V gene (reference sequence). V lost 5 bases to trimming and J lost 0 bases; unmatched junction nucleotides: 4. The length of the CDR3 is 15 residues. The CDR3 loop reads CASSNRDRGSYEQYF. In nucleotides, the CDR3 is TGTGCCAGCAGCAACCGGGACAGGGGCTCCTACGAGCAGTACTTC.

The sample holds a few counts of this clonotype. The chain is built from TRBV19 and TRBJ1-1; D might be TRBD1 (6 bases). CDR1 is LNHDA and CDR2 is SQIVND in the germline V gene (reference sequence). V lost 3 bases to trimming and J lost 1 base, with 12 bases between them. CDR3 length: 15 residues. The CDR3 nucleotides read TGTGCCAGTAGTATCCGGGACACCCAGAACACTGAAGCTTTCTTT. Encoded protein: CASSIRDTQNTEAFF.

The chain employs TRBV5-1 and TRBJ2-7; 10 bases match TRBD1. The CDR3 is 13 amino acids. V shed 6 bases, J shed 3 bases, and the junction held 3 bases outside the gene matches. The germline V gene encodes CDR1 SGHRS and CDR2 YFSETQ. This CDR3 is CASTTGGGYEQYF. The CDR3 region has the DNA TGCGCCAGCACGACAGGGGGCGGCTACGAGCAGTACTTC.